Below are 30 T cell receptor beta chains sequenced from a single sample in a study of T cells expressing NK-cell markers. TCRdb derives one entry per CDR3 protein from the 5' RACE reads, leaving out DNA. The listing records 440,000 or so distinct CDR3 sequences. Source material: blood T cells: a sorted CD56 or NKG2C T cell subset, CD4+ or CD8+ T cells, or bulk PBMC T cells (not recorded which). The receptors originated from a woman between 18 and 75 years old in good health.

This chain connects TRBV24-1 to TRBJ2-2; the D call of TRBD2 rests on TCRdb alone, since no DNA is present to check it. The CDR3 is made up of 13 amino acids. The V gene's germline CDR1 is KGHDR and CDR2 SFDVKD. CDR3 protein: CATSDFSGGELFF.

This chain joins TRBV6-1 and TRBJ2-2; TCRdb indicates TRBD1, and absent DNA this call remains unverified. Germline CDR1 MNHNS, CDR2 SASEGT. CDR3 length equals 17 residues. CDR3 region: CASFPLGKGVNTGELFF.

The CDR3 region is CASSRAELSTGELFF. The V gene is TRBV4-3, the J gene TRBJ2-2; TCRdb picks TRBD1, but there is no DNA to check that call. Per the germline V gene, CDR1 is LGHNA and CDR2 is YSLEER. The CDR3 spans 15 residues.

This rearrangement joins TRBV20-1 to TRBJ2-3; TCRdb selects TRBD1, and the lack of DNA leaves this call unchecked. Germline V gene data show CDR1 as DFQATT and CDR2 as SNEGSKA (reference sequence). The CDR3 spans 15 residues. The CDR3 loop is CSARDAGGQTDTQYF.

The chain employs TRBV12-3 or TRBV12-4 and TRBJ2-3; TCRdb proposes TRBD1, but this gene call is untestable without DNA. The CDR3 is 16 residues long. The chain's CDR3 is CASSLLIPGGTDTQYF.

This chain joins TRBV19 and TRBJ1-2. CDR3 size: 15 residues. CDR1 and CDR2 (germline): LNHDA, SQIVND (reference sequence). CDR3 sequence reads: CASSIRSAANYGYTF.

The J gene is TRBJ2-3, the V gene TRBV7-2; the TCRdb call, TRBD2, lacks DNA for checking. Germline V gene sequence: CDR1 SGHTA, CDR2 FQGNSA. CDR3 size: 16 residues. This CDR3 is CASGNSGGARTDTQYF.

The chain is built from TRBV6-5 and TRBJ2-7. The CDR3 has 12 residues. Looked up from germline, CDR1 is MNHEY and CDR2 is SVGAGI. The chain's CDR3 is CASSYNTYEQYF.

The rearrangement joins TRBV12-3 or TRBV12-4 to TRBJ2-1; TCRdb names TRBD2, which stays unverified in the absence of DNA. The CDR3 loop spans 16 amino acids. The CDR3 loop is CASSPLAGRVYNEQFF.

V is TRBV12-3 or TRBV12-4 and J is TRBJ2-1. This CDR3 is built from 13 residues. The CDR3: CASSFSHNEEQFF.

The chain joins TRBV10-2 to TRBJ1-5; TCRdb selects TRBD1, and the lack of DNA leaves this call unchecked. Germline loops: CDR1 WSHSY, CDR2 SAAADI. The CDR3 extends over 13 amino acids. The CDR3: CASREGQGQPQHF.

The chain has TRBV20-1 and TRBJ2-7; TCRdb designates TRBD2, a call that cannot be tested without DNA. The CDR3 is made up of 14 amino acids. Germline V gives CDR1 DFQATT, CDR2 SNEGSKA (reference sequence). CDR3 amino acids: CSAARPKGGYEQYF.

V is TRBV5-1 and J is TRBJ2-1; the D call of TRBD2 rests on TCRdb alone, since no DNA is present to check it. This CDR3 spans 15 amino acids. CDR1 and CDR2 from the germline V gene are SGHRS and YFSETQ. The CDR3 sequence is CASSLDSGGSNEQFF.

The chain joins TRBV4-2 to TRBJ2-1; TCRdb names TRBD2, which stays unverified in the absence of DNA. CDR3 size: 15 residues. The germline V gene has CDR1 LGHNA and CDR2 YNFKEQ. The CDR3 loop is CASSSEDFSYNEQFF.

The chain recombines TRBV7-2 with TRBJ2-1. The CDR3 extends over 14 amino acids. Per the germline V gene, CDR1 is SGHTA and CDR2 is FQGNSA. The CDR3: CASSESSSYNEQFF.

CDR3 protein: CASSLRTSGVDTQYF. The chain links TRBV11-1 to TRBJ2-3; the TRBD2 assignment by TCRdb is unverifiable without DNA. Germline assignment: CDR1 SGHAT and CDR2 FQDESV (reference sequence). The CDR3 has 15 amino acids.

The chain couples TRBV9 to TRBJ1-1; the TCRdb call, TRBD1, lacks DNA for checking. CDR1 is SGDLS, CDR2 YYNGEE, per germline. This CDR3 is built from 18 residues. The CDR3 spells CASSVAPRDSDMNTEAFF.

The CDR3 reads CASSLGVAGAHNEQFF. The V call is TRBV28, the J call TRBJ2-1; lacking DNA, the TRBD2 call made by TCRdb goes unchecked. The CDR3 extends over 16 amino acids. Germline CDR1 MDHEN, CDR2 SYDVKM. The full variable domain, completed using reference TRBV28 and TRBJ2-1, is DVKVTQSSRYLVKRTGEKVFLECVQDMDHENMFWYRQDPGLGLRLIYFSYDVKMKEKGDIPEGYSVSREKKERFSLILESASTNQTSMYLCASSLGVAGAHNEQFFGPGTRLTVL.

The CDR3 sequence: CASSFEGRVADTQYF. The chain joins TRBV27 to TRBJ2-3; the TCRdb D gene call, TRBD2, has no DNA to confirm it. The CDR3 spans 15 residues. The V gene's germline CDR1 is MNHEY and CDR2 SMNVEV (reference sequence).

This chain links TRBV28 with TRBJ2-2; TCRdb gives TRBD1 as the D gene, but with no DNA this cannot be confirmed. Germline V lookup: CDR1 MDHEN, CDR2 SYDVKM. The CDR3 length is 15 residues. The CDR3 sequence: CASSSSGKGTGELFF. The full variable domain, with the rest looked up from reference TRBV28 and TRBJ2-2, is DVKVTQSSRYLVKRTGEKVFLECVQDMDHENMFWYRQDPGLGLRLIYFSYDVKMKEKGDIPEGYSVSREKKERFSLILESASTNQTSMYLCASSSSGKGTGELFFGEGSRLTVL.

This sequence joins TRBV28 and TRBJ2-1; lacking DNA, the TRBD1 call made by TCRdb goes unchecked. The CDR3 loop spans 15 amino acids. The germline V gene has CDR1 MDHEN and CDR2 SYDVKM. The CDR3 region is CASIGGRGHYNEQFF. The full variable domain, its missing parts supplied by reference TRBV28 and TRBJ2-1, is DVKVTQSSRYLVKRTGEKVFLECVQDMDHENMFWYRQDPGLGLRLIYFSYDVKMKEKGDIPEGYSVSREKKERFSLILESASTNQTSMYLCASIGGRGHYNEQFFGPGTRLTVL.

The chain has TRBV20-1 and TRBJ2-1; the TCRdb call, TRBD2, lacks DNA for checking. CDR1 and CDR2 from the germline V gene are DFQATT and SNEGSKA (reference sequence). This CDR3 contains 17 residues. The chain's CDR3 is CSADDASGPWSYNEQFF.

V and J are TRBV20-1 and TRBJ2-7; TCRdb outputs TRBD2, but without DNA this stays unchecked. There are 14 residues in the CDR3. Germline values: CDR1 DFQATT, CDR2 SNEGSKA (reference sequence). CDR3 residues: CSALPGTSVYEQYF.

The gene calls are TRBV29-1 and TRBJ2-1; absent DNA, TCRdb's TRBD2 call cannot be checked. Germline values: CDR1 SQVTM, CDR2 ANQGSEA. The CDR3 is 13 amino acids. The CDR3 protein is CSVRLGVRDEQFF.

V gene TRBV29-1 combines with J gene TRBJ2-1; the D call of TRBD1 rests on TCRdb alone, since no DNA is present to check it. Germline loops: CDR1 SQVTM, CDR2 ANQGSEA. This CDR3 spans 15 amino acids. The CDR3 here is CSAIPGTEPYNEQFF.

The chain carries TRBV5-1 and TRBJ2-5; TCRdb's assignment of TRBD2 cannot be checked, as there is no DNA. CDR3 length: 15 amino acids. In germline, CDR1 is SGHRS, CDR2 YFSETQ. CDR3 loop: CASSLALQGGKTQYF.

CDR3 region: CSARPTGFSGNTIYF. The chain couples TRBV20-1 to TRBJ1-3; there is no DNA to check the TCRdb D call of TRBD1. CDR3 size: 15 residues. Germline assignment: CDR1 DFQATT and CDR2 SNEGSKA (reference sequence).

CDR3 protein: CASSALTGATRIEQFF. This chain connects TRBV6-1 to TRBJ2-1; as DNA is missing, the TRBD1 call by TCRdb cannot be tested. The germline CDR1 and CDR2 sequences are MNHNS and SASEGT. CDR3 size: 16 residues.

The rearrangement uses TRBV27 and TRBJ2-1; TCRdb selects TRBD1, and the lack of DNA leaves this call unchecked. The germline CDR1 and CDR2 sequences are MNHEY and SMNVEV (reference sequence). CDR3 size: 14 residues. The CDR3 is CASSSAFSIGHPFF.

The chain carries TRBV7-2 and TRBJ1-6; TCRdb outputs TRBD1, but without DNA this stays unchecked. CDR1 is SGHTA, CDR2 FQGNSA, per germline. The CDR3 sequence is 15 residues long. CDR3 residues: CASSPSGQLNSPLHF.